The rows below give T cell receptor beta chains drawn from one sample of a study of T-cell memory formation after mild COVID-19. TCRdb re-called the 5' RACE reads through MiXCR, storing one row per CDR3 protein. Here the sample spans roughly 140,000 distinct CDR3 sequences, around 15% being singletons. The sample consisted of PBMCs or a T cell subset sorted from them (not recorded which). The receptors derive from an adult woman who had mild COVID-19 (a few samples of this study predate the infection). Cell type and time point are not known. CDR3s include the opening cysteine and the closing phenylalanine or tryptophan. A D gene is named only where the DNA matches it firmly. Some rows have no size entry. The others give once, few or many, or a class for an expanded clone.

J,V,size,D,DNA,CDR3
TRBJ2-3,TRBV5-6,few,TRBD2,TGTGCCAGCAGCTTGCGGGACTATAGCACAGATACGCAGTATTTT,CASSLRDYSTDTQYF
TRBJ1-1,TRBV4-1,few,-,TGCGCCAGCAGCCAAGTGACAGAAACTGAAGCTTTCTTT,CASSQVTETEAFF
TRBJ2-1,TRBV13,-,-,TGTGCCAGCAGCGCAAACAGCGGAAGCTCCTACAATGAGCAGTTCTTC,CASSANSGSSYNEQFF
TRBJ1-1,TRBV5-1,many,-,TGCGCCAGCAGCTACGACGGGAACACTGAAGCTTTCTTT,CASSYDGNTEAFF
TRBJ2-3,TRBV12-3/TRBV12-4,few,-,TGTGCCAGCAGTCCAGGGGGGGCGGGAGATACGCAGTATTTT,CASSPGGAGDTQYF
TRBJ1-1,TRBV6-5,-,-,TGTGCCAGCAGTTACCCTGTGGTAGGTACTTTCTTT,CASSYPVVGTFF
TRBJ2-5,TRBV5-1,-,-,TGCGCCAGCAGTTTCGACCAAGAGACCCAGTACTTC,CASSFDQETQYF
TRBJ2-1,TRBV11-2,few,-,TGTGCCAGCAGCTTAGTCGCGGGATCCTACAATGAGCAGTTCTTC,CASSLVAGSYNEQFF
TRBJ2-7,TRBV19,few,TRBD1,TGTGCCAGTAGTTCGGCCGGGACAGCCTACGAGCAGTACTTC,CASSSAGTAYEQYF
TRBJ2-1,TRBV20-1,-,TRBD2,TGCAGGGTCTTTAGCGGGAGGGGGAATGAGCAGTTCTTC,CRVFSGRGNEQFF
TRBJ2-5,TRBV10-3,few,-,TGTGCCATCAGTGAGTCGGGCGAGACCCAGTACTTC,CAISESGETQYF
TRBJ2-1,TRBV18,many,TRBD1,TGTGCCAGCTCCCGGACAGGATTTTACAATGAGCAGTTCTTC,CASSRTGFYNEQFF
TRBJ2-1,TRBV5-5,many,-,TGTGCCAGCAGCCCGGCAGGGGGGTTAACGAGGAATGAGCAGTTCTTC,CASSPAGGLTRNEQFF
TRBJ2-2,TRBV29-1,-,-,-,CSVGRDRELFFF
TRBJ1-3,TRBV5-1,few,-,TGCGCCAGCAGCTTGTATTTCTCTGGAAACACCATATATTTT,CASSLYFSGNTIYF
TRBJ2-7,TRBV27,-,-,TGTGCCAGCAGTTCCCCCTCCAAGCAGTACTTC,CASSSPSKQYF
TRBJ2-1,TRBV6-5,many,TRBD1,TGTGCCAGCAGTTACACGGGACAGCTGGACAATGAGCAGTTCTTC,CASSYTGQLDNEQFF
TRBJ2-4,TRBV5-8,few,-,TGTGCCAGTATTAGCAGGCTCCTAGCCAAAAACATTCAGTACTTC,CASISRLLAKNIQYF
TRBJ2-7,TRBV6-2/TRBV6-3,few,-,TGTGCCAGCGATGGGAGCGGATTGAGCTACGAGCAGTACTTC,CASDGSGLSYEQYF
TRBJ2-5,TRBV5-8,few,TRBD2,TGTGCCAGCAGCTTGCAATGGGCGGGAGAATCAGAGACCCAGTACTTC,CASSLQWAGESETQYF
TRBJ1-3,TRBV18,-,-,TGTGCCAGCTCACCGGATAAAACCATATATTTT,CASSPDKTIYF
TRBJ2-7,TRBV5-1,-,TRBD1,TGCGCCAGCAGCTTGGAAGCCGGGACAGGGCCCGAGCAGTACTTC,CASSLEAGTGPEQYF
TRBJ2-1,TRBV4-3,few,TRBD2,TGCGCCAGCAGCCAAGAGCGGAGACTAGCGGGAATAGATGAGCAGTTCTTC,CASSQERRLAGIDEQFF
TRBJ2-3,TRBV15,few,TRBD2,TGTGCCACCAGCAGAGATCGGGCTAGCGGGATGGGAGATACGCAGTATTTT,CATSRDRASGMGDTQYF